A selection of T cell receptor beta chains follows, all from one sample in a study of T cell repertoires in cytomegalovirus infection. No antigen is known for these receptors. Each CDR3 protein gets one entry after TCRdb re-called the reads with MiXCR. This sample has under 95,000 distinct CDR3 sequences; 45% to 50% occur once, and the top ten carry over 85%. The source was CD8+ T cells from cultured PBMCs, collected from culture after CMV antigen stimulation. The receptor set was obtained from a human donor in good health (CMV status not recorded). Some clones in this sample may be carry-over from other donors' samples. The CDR3 runs from the conserved cysteine through the conserved F or W. The D gene is left open where the match is weak. Clone size is given for some rows only: seen once, a few or many times, or a class if the clone is expanded.

>few|TRBD2|TRBJ2-3|TRBV28
TGTGCCAGCAGTTCCCCCGGGGAGGGGCAGCCCACGGATACGCAGTATTTT
CASSSPGEGQPTDTQYF
>.|.|TRBJ2-7|TRBV7-9
TGTGCCAGCAGCTCCGACAGGTTCAACGAGCAGTACTTC
CASSSDRFNEQYF
>.|.|TRBJ1-2|TRBV6-6
TGTGCCAGCAGCGAAGGGGAACAGGTCGGCTACACCTTC
CASSEGEQVGYTF
>few|TRBD2|TRBJ2-1|TRBV28
TGTGCCAGCACTTTGAGAGAAATGGGACTAGCGGGGTCCTTGCGCAATGAGCAGTTCTTC
CASTLREMGLAGSLRNEQFF
>.|TRBD1|TRBJ2-1|TRBV6-2/TRBV6-3
TGTGCCAGCAGTTACCAGGGACAGGGTATTGATGAGCAGTTCTTC
CASSYQGQGIDEQFF
>.|.|TRBJ2-3|TRBV28
TGTGCCAGCAGCTACCCCCTACATACATTCACAGATACGCAGTATTTT
CASSYPLHTFTDTQYF
>.|.|TRBJ1-4|TRBV6-8
TGTGCCAGCAGTACGGGGTATGGAGGGACTAATGAAAAACTGTTTTTT
CASSTGYGGTNEKLFF
>many|.|TRBJ1-1|TRBV6-2/TRBV6-3
TGTGCCAGTTCCCCAGAACCGAACACTGAAGCTTTCTTT
CASSPEPNTEAFF
>.|.|TRBJ2-7|TRBV12-3/TRBV12-4
TGTGCCAGCAGTTTACAGGGCCACGAGCAGTACTTC
CASSLQGHEQYF
>.|TRBD2|TRBJ2-3|TRBV7-3
TGTGCCAGCAGCAAGACTAGCGGGGCCACAGATACGCAGTATTTT
CASSKTSGATDTQYF
>few|.|TRBJ1-2|TRBV7-8
TGTGCCAGCAGCTTAGGAAGTGGGGCCAGGGTGGATGGCTACACCTTC
CASSLGSGARVDGYTF
>few|TRBD1|TRBJ2-7|TRBV7-9
TGTGCCAGCAGCCCCGCCGGGACAGCGTACGAGCAGTACTTC
CASSPAGTAYEQYF
>.|.|TRBJ2-5|TRBV7-6
TGTGCCAGCAGCTCAGGAGCAGGGAAGACCCAGTACTTC
CASSSGAGKTQYF
>.|.|TRBJ1-3|TRBV11-2
TGTGCCAGCAGCTTAGAAGGCGGGAGGGATCGCGGAAACACCATATATTTT
CASSLEGGRDRGNTIYF
>.|TRBD1|TRBJ1-1|TRBV7-6
TGTGCCAGCAGCACCCCCGGGACAGAAGACACTGAAGCTTTCTTT
CASSTPGTEDTEAFF
>.|TRBD2|TRBJ2-7|TRBV5-1
TGCGCCAGCAGCTCAGACTACGCGGGAGGGCCCGTCGAGCAGTACTTC
CASSSDYAGGPVEQYF
>.|.|TRBJ1-5|TRBV7-8
TGTGCCAGCAGCTTGGCGAGTGGTGCGGGCGGCAATCAGCCCCAGCATTTT
CASSLASGAGGNQPQHF
>.|TRBD1|TRBJ2-7|TRBV28
TGTGCCAGCAAAGGACAGGGGGCAAACGAGCAGTACTTC
CASKGQGANEQYF
>few|.|TRBJ2-7|TRBV7-8
TGTGCCAGCAGCTCTCACAGGGACGAGCAGTACTTC
CASSSHRDEQYF
>many|.|TRBJ2-6|TRBV7-3
TGTGCCAGCAGCTTCCAGACCTCTGGGGCCAACGTCCTGACTTTC
CASSFQTSGANVLTF
>.|TRBD2|TRBJ2-1|TRBV28
TGTGCCAGCAGTCCAACTAGCGACTACAATGAGCAGTTCTTC
CASSPTSDYNEQFF
>.|.|TRBJ1-2|TRBV12-3/TRBV12-4
TGTGCCAGCAGTTTTCGGCCTAACTATGGCTACACCTTC
CASSFRPNYGYTF
>.|.|TRBJ1-1|TRBV27
TGTGCCAGCAGGGATGGGGGAGAAGCTTTCTTT
CASRDGGEAFF
>.|.|TRBJ2-7|TRBV19
TGTGCCAGTAGTATTGCGGGAACTGCCTACGAGGAGCAGTACTTC
CASSIAGTAYEEQYF
>.|.|TRBJ2-1|TRBV12-3/TRBV12-4
TGTGCCAGCAGTTTGTTTGGGGAATTCTACAATGAGCAGTTCTTC
CASSLFGEFYNEQFF
>once|TRBD1|TRBJ1-4|TRBV7-6
TGTGCCACTCCGGGACAGGGAAGTGAAAAACTGTTTTTT
CATPGQGSEKLFF
>few|.|TRBJ1-2|TRBV7-8
TGTGCCAGCAGCGATCACACGACAGGAAACGCTAACTATGGCTACACCTTC
CASSDHTTGNANYGYTF
>.|TRBD2|TRBJ2-5|TRBV20-1
TGCAGTGCTAGAGAGATGACTAGCGGGGGGACCCAGTACTTC
CSAREMTSGGTQYF
>few|.|TRBJ2-6|TRBV7-6
TGTGCCAGCAGCTTACCTAGCCCCTCTGGGGCCAACGTCCTGACTTTC
CASSLPSPSGANVLTF
>.|.|TRBJ2-3|TRBV5-1
TGCGCCAGCAGCTTGGAAACGAGCACAGATACGCAGTATTTT
CASSLETSTDTQYF
>many|TRBD2|TRBJ2-3|TRBV7-2
TGTGCCAGCAGCGAGACTAGCGGGGGGGCACATACGCAGTATTTT
CASSETSGGAHTQYF
>.|TRBD2|TRBJ2-1|TRBV7-9
TGTGCCAGCAGCTTAGCGGATACGGGGACTAGCGATCGGTTCTTC
CASSLADTGTSDRFF
>once|TRBD1|TRBJ1-2|TRBV2
TGTGCCAGCAATGCGGGACAGGCCAAGGATGGCTACACCTTC
CASNAGQAKDGYTF
>.|.|TRBJ2-1|TRBV6-6
TGTGCCAGCAGGGTGAATGAGCAGTTCTTC
CASRVNEQFF
>.|TRBD2|TRBJ2-1|TRBV27
TGTGCCAGCACCTCGGGACTAGCGGAAGGCAATGAGCAGTTCTTC
CASTSGLAEGNEQFF
>few|.|TRBJ2-1|TRBV6-5
TGTGCCAGCAGGAATACGCGGCGCTCCTACAATGAGCAGTTCTTC
CASRNTRRSYNEQFF
>.|TRBD2|TRBJ2-1|TRBV20-1
TGCAGTGCTTCCAGCGGGACGGGTGAGCAGTTCTTC
CSASSGTGEQFF
>.|.|TRBJ1-1|TRBV7-6
TGTGCCAGCAGCTTAGGCAGTGCCAGGACTGAAGCTTTCTTT
CASSLGSARTEAFF
>.|.|TRBJ1-1|TRBV5-4
TGTGCCAGCAGCCGGACTCTGGGGTGGAAGGCTTTCTTT
CASSRTLGWKAFF
>few|TRBD1|TRBJ1-1|TRBV12-3/TRBV12-4
TGTGCCAGCAGTCTTAGGACAGGGTGGGCCACTGAAGCTTTCTTT
CASSLRTGWATEAFF
>.|TRBD1|TRBJ2-3|TRBV7-2
TGTGCCAGCAGGGACAGGGCTTACACAGATACGCAGTATTTT
CASRDRAYTDTQYF
>few|.|TRBJ2-3|TRBV6-2/TRBV6-3
TGTGCCAGCAGTTACTTGAGGGGGGGCCCAGATACGCAGTATTTT
CASSYLRGGPDTQYF
>.|.|TRBJ2-3|TRBV7-9
TGTGCCAGCAGCTCACCGGTGGATACGCAGTATTTT
CASSSPVDTQYF
>few|.|TRBJ2-2|TRBV12-3/TRBV12-4
TGTGCCAGCAGTTTTCGGCGGGATAACACCGGGGAGCTGTTTTTT
CASSFRRDNTGELFF
>.|.|TRBJ1-1|TRBV5-1
TGCGCCAGCAGCTTGGGACGGCAAAACACTGAAGCTTTCTTT
CASSLGRQNTEAFF
>.|.|TRBJ1-5|TRBV9
TGTGCCAGCAGCGTAGACGGGGACAATCAGCCCCAGCATTTT
CASSVDGDNQPQHF
>few|TRBD2|TRBJ2-1|TRBV28
TGTGCCAGCAGTCCCACGGGGGCCAGTAGCGGGAGGTACAATGAGCAGTTCTTC
CASSPTGASSGRYNEQFF